This TCR beta chain was found in a study of T cell repertoires in cytomegalovirus infection. TCRdb reprocessed the reads with MiXCR, giving one entry per CDR3 protein. The data show about 260,000 distinct CDR3 sequences, with roughly 13% seen just once and roughly 8.7% held by the top ten. This clonotype was picked up many times. The CDR3 is made up of 17 amino acids. V was trimmed by 5 bases and J by 6 bases, leaving 23 bases between them. The germline V gene encodes CDR1 MDHEN and CDR2 SYDVKM. This clonotype originated in a human donor in good health (CMV status not recorded). Some clones in this sample may be carry-over from other donors' samples. The rearrangement uses TRBV28 and TRBJ2-1; a weak D match, TRBD1 (6 bases). Sequenced: PBMCs. The CDR3 nucleotides read TGTGCCAGCAGTCCACTACCGGGACAAGACTATTTCAATGAGCAGTTCTTC. Its translation is CASSPLPGQDYFNEQFF.